Listed below are T cell receptor beta chains from one sample, sequenced in a study of blood T cell repertoires in COVID-19. Some clones are missing from TCRdb's copy, which holds only in-frame ones; the method was immunoSEQ multiplex PCR. The repertoire consists of about 250,000 clones, with around 90% occurring once and the leading ten covering approximately 0.8%. Sequencing input: peripheral blood. The receptors were sampled from a man aged 25-40 years with COVID-19, enrolled during active disease. The CDR3 runs from the conserved cysteine through the conserved F or W. Fields, in order: clone size, D gene, J gene, V gene, CDR3 DNA, CDR3 protein. A D gene is named only where the DNA matches it firmly. The size entry is marked missing in some rows and otherwise reads once, few, many or a size class.

>once|NA|TRBJ1-4|TRBV21-1
TGTGCCAGCAGCCCTAAGGGAAAGGGAGGGCAAGGAAATGAAAAACTGTTTTTT
CASSPKGKGGQGNEKLFF
>NA|TRBD1|TRBJ1-6|TRBV11-3
TGTGCCAGCGGACAGGGGAATAATTCACCCCTCCACTTT
CASGQGNNSPLHF
>NA|NA|TRBJ2-3|TRBV6-4
TGTGCCAGCAGTGACGAGGGCACAGATACGCAGTATTTT
CASSDEGTDTQYF
>NA|NA|TRBJ1-6|TRBV18
TGTGCCAGCTCACTGGGGGACATTCCGAGCTCCTATAATTCACCCCTCCACTTT
CASSLGDIPSSYNSPLHF
>NA|NA|TRBJ2-3|TRBV2
TGTGCCGAAGCGGTTGACTTGGGAGATACGCAGTATTTT
CAEAVDLGDTQYF
>NA|NA|TRBJ2-7|TRBV2
TGTGCCAGCAGTGACGAGGCTTACGAGCAGTACTTC
CASSDEAYEQYF
>NA|NA|TRBJ2-7|TRBV6-6
TGTGCCAGCAGACAGGACAGAATCTCCTACGAGCAGTACTTC
CASRQDRISYEQYF
>NA|NA|TRBJ1-5|TRBV6-1
TGTGCCAGCAGTGAATCAGGCGGGGGTCAGCCCCAGCATTTT
CASSESGGGQPQHF
>NA|TRBD2|TRBJ2-3|TRBV29-1
TGCAGCGTTGCTAGCGGGGGGTCCACAGATACGCAGTATTTT
CSVASGGSTDTQYF
>NA|NA|TRBJ2-1|TRBV9
TGTGCCAGCAGCGTACGTAGCTCCTACAATGAGCAGTTCTTC
CASSVRSSYNEQFF
>NA|TRBD1|TRBJ2-6|TRBV7-2
TGTGCCAGCAGCCCAGAGGACAGGGGGGGCTCTGGGGCCAACGTCCTGACTTTC
CASSPEDRGGSGANVLTF
>NA|NA|TRBJ1-1|TRBV5-1
TGCGCCAGCAGCTTGGTAGGACAAGTCACTGAAGCTTTCTTT
CASSLVGQVTEAFF